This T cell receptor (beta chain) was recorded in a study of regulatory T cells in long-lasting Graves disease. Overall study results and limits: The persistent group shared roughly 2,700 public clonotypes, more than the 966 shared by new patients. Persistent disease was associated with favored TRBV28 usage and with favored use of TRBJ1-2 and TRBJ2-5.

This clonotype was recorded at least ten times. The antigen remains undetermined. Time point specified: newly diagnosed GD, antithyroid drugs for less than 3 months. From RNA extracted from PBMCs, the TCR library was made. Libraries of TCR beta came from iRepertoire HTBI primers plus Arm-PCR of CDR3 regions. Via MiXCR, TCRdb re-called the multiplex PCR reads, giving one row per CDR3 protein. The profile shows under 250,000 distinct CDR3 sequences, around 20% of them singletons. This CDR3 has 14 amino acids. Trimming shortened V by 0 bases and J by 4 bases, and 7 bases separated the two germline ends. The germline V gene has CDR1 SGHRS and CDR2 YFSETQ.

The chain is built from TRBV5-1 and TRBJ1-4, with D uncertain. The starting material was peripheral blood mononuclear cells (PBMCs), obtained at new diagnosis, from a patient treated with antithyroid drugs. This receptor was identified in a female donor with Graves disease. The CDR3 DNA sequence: TGCGCCAGCAGCTTGGCTGGGGATAATGAAAAACTGTTTTTT. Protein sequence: CASSLAGDNEKLFF.